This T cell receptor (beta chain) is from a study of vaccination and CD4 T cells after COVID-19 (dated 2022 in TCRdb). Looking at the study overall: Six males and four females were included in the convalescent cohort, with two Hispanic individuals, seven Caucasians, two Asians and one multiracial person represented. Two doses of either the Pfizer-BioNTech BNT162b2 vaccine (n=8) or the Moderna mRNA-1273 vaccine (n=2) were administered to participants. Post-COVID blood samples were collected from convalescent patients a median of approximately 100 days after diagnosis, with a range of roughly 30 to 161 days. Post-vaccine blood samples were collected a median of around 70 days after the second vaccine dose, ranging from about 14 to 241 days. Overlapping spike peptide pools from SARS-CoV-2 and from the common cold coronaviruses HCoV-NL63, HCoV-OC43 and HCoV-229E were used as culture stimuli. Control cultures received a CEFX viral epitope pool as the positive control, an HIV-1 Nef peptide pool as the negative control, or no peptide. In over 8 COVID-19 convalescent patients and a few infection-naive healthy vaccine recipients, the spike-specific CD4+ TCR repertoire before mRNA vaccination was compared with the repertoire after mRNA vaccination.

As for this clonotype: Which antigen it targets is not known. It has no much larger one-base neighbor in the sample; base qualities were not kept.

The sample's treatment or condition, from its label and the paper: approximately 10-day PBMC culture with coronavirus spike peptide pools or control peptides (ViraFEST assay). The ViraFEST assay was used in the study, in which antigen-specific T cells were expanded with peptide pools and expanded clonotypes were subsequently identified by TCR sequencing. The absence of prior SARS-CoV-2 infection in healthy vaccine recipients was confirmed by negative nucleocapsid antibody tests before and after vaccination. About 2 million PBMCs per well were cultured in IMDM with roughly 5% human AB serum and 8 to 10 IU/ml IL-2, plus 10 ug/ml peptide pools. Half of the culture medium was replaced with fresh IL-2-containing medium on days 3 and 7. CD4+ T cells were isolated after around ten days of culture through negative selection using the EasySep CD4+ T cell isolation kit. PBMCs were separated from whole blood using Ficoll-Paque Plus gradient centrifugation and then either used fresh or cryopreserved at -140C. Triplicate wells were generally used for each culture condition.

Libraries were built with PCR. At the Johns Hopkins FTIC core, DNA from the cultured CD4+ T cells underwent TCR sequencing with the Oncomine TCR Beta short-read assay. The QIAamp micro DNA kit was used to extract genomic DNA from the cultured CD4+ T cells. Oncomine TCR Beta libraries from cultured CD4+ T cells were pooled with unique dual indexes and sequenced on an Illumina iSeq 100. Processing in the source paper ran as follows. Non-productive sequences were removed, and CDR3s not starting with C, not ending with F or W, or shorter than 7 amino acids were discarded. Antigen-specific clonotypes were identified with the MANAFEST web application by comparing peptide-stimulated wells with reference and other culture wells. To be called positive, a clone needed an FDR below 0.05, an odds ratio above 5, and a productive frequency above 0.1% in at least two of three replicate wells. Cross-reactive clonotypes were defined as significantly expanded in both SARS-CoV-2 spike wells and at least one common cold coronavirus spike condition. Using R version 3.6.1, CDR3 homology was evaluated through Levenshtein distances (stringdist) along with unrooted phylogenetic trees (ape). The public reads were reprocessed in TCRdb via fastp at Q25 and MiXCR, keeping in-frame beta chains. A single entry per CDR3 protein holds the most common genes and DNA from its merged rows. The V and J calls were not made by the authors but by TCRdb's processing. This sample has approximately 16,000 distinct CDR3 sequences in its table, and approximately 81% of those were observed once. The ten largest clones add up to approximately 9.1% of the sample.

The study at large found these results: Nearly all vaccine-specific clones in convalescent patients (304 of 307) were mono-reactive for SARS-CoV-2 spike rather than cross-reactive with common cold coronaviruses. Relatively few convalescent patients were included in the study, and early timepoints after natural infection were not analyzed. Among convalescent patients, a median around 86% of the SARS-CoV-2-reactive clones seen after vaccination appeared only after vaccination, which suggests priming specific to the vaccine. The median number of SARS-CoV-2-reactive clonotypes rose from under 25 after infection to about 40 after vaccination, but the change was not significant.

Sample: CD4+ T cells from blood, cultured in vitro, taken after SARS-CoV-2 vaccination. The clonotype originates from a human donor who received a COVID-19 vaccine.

Here is the DNA: TGTGCCAGCAGCCCTAGCATCATCTCGGCCGCCGGGGAGCAGTACTTC. Translated, this is CASSPSIISAAGEQYF. The sequence is built from TRBV7-2 and TRBJ2-7; TRBD2 is possibly the D segment (5 matching bases). As encoded in the germline V gene, CDR1 is SGHTA while CDR2 is FQGNSA. V lost 5 bases and J lost 7 bases; the stretch between them is 24 bases long. Its CDR3 holds 16 amino acids, cysteine through phenylalanine. Just the 48-base CDR3 DNA is kept, in frame starting at base 1.